The 16 T cell receptor beta chains presented below share a single source sample, sequenced in a study of Ad26.COV2.S vaccination and SARS-CoV-2 variants. Treatment in this sample: about 20 received Ad26.COV2.S at low or high dose, single or two shots; several received placebo; per-sample allocation not given. Sampling was performed 63 days after the first vaccine or placebo injection. Sequencing was performed with immunoSEQ multiplex PCR; in TCRdb, only in-frame clones are kept and a portion is missing. This sample carries roughly 350,000 clones, 86% of them seen once, and the ten largest clones take approximately 11%. The specimen comprised peripheral blood, sampled in a trial of Ad26.COV2.S vaccine versus placebo. The receptors come from a person aged 18-60 years who received the Ad26.COV2.S COVID-19 vaccine or a placebo.

The genes are TRBV7-2 and TRBJ1-5; 9 bases are a match to TRBD1. The CDR3 has 15 residues. Germline assignment: CDR1 SGHTA and CDR2 FQGNSA. V shed 1 base and J 6 bases; nucleotides not matched to a gene: 4. CDR3: CASSLGTGARQPQHF. The CDR3 nucleotides are TGTGCCAGCAGCTTAGGGACAGGGGCGCGTCAGCCCCAGCATTTT. Full variable domain (remainder filled in from reference TRBV7-2 and TRBJ1-5): GAGVSQSPSNKVTEKGKDVELRCDPISGHTALYWYRQSLGQGLEFLIYFQGNSAPDKSGLPSDRFSAERTGGSVSTLTIQRTQQEDSAVYLCASSLGTGARQPQHFGDGTRLSIL.

The chain carries TRBV6-6 and TRBJ2-3, with TRBD2 matching 9 bases. Losses at the gene ends were 6 bases for V and 2 bases for J; bases not matched to a gene: 6. CDR1 MNHNY and CDR2 SVGAGI come from the germline V gene (reference sequence). CDR3 length equals 15 residues. CDR3: CASRRSGGTTDTQYF. In DNA form, the CDR3 reads TGTGCCAGCAGACGGAGCGGGGGGACCACAGATACGCAGTATTTT.

The chain employs TRBV7-2 and TRBJ2-7, with TRBD2 matching over 7 bases. V lost 1 base and J lost 6; bases outside the gene matches: 9. The CDR3 runs 15 residues. CDR1 and CDR2 from the germline V gene are SGHTA and FQGNSA. This CDR3 is CASSLVAGDNSEQYF. The CDR3 DNA reads TGTGCCAGCAGCTTAGTTGCGGGAGACAACTCCGAGCAGTACTTC.

V and J are TRBV19 and TRBJ2-7; a possible D gene is TRBD2 (6 bases). Deletions cut 5 bases from V and 2 bases from J, with 16 bases between. The germline V gene has CDR1 LNHDA and CDR2 SQIVND (reference sequence). The CDR3 runs 15 residues. The CDR3 DNA reads as TGTGCCAGTAGTCATACTTGGGGGGAAACCTACGAGCAGTACTTC. It translates to CASSHTWGETYEQYF.

In this sample, this clone turned up a few times. This chain uses TRBV7-3 with TRBJ1-1; D gene uncertain. Germline CDR1 SGHTA, CDR2 FQGTGA. CDR3 size: 15 residues. Trimming pared 1 base from V and 1 base from J, leaving 10 bases between. The chain's CDR3 is CASSLKVSENTEAFF. CDR3 nucleotides: TGTGCCAGCAGCTTAAAGGTCTCGGAGAACACTGAAGCTTTCTTT.

The V gene is TRBV7-2, the J gene TRBJ2-1, with 8 bases identical to TRBD1. The CDR3 is 16 residues long. Germline lookup yields CDR1 SGHTA and CDR2 FQGNSA. V gave up 5 bases and J gave up 6 bases; unmatched junction bases: 12. The CDR3 sequence: CASSDPGTGTRNEQFF. The CDR3 DNA is TGTGCCAGCAGCGACCCCGGGACAGGAACCCGCAATGAGCAGTTCTTC. Using reference TRBV7-2 and TRBJ2-1 for the parts outside the CDR3, the full variable domain is GAGVSQSPSNKVTEKGKDVELRCDPISGHTALYWYRQSLGQGLEFLIYFQGNSAPDKSGLPSDRFSAERTGGSVSTLTIQRTQQEDSAVYLCASSDPGTGTRNEQFFGPGTRLTVL.

This clone appeared a few times. For the CDR3, the DNA is TGCGCCAGCAGCTCCGGGACAGTCGCCTACGAGCAGTACTTC. This encodes CASSSGTVAYEQYF. V and J are TRBV5-1 and TRBJ2-7; 7 bases fit TRBD1. The germline V gene has CDR1 SGHRS and CDR2 YFSETQ. J gave up 2 bases and V 3 bases, and 5 bases lay outside the gene matches. The CDR3 spans 14 residues.

This chain joins TRBV6-5 and TRBJ1-2; no firm D call. Trimming left V 5 bases short and J 0 bases short, with 13 bases between. The CDR3 contains 15 residues. Per germline, CDR1 MNHEY and CDR2 SVGAGI. The CDR3 reads CASSIQTATNYGYTF. The CDR3 coding sequence is TGTGCCAGCAGTATCCAGACCGCTACTAACTATGGCTACACCTTC.

The V gene is TRBV19, the J gene TRBJ2-5, with 11 bases that match TRBD2. The trim removed 10 bases at V and 2 bases at J, leaving 9 bases unmatched. The CDR3 is 15 amino acids. The germline V gene has CDR1 LNHDA and CDR2 SQIVND (reference sequence). CDR3 amino acids: CATEAGTSGQETQYF. Here the CDR3 DNA reads TGTGCCACAGAAGCCGGGACTAGCGGACAAGAGACCCAGTACTTC.

The chain combines TRBV5-1 with TRBJ1-5, with TRBD1 matching over 11 bases. The germline V gene has CDR1 SGHRS and CDR2 YFSETQ. The CDR3 consists of 16 residues. J lost 6 bases, V lost 0 bases, and 5 bases had no gene match. CDR3 sequence reads: CASSLDGQGASQPQHF. The CDR3 nucleotides are TGCGCCAGCAGCTTGGACGGACAGGGGGCATCTCAGCCCCAGCATTTT.

This clone was seen more than once but under ten times. The V call is TRBV7-9, the J call TRBJ1-2, with 7 bases lining up with TRBD1. The CDR3 consists of 15 residues. V was pared by 5 bases and J by 10 bases, with 16 bases of the junction left unmatched. Germline V gene lookup returns CDR1 SEHNR and CDR2 FQNEAQ (reference sequence). As DNA, the CDR3 is TGTGCCAGCAGCGAACGGGACAGTTTTAGGGTAGACTACACCTTC. Amino acids: CASSERDSFRVDYTF. The variable domain in full, completed from reference TRBV7-9 and TRBJ1-2, reads DTGVSQNPRHKITKRGQNVTFRCDPISEHNRLYWYRQTLGQGPEFLTYFQNEAQLEKSRLLSDRFSAERPKGSFSTLEIQRTEQGDSAMYLCASSERDSFRVDYTFGSGTRLTVV.

The sample holds one count of this clone. The chain has TRBV3-1 (or the pseudogene TRBV3-2) and TRBJ2-7, with D possibly matching TRBD1 (6 bases). The CDR3 has 13 amino acids. Per the germline V gene, CDR1 is LGHDT and CDR2 is YNNKEL (reference sequence). V lost 4 bases, J lost 7 bases, and 14 bases lay in between. The CDR3 loop is CASSLGQWEEQYF. For the CDR3, the DNA is TGTGCCAGCAGCCTAGGACAGTGGGAGGAGCAGTACTTC.

Worth noting for this clone: The same CDR3 can be traced to other DNA sequences in this sample. The chain uses TRBV24-1 and TRBJ1-1, with D unresolved. V shed 7 bases and J shed 1 base, with 3 bases lying between them. Germline assignment: CDR1 KGHDR and CDR2 SFDVKD. CDR3 size: 11 residues. The CDR3: CATSENTEAFF. DNA of the CDR3: TGTGCCACCAGCGAGAACACTGAAGCTTTCTTT.

The rearrangement uses TRBV9 and TRBJ1-6; D call uncertain. CDR3 size: 16 residues. V lost 4 bases and J 3 bases, leaving 14 bases between the germline ends. Germline V CDR1 and CDR2: SGDLS, YYNGEE. CDR3 nucleotides: TGTGCCAGCAGCCTCAGAGGTGATCTCTATAATTCACCCCTCCACTTT. Translation: CASSLRGDLYNSPLHF.

J is TRBJ1-4 and V is TRBV3-1 (or the pseudogene TRBV3-2); 7 bases map to TRBD1. Looked up from germline, CDR1 is LGHDT and CDR2 is YNNKEL (reference sequence). This CDR3 contains 13 residues. The V gene end was trimmed by 11 bases and the J gene end by 7 bases; junction bases not matched to a gene: 10. CDR3 sequence: CAPSVQGGEKLFF. In DNA form, the CDR3 reads TGTGCCCCCAGCGTTCAGGGGGGTGAAAAACTGTTTTTT.

This sequence joins TRBV3-1 (or the pseudogene TRBV3-2) and TRBJ2-1, with D tentatively TRBD1 or TRBD2 (6 bases each). The CDR3 has 16 residues. The germline gives CDR1 LGHDT, CDR2 YNNKEL (reference sequence). V gave up 0 bases and J gave up 1 base, with 10 bases separating them. Here the CDR3 reads CASSQEGGDSYNEQFF. The CDR3 coding sequence is TGTGCCAGCAGCCAAGAGGGGGGCGATTCCTACAATGAGCAGTTCTTC.